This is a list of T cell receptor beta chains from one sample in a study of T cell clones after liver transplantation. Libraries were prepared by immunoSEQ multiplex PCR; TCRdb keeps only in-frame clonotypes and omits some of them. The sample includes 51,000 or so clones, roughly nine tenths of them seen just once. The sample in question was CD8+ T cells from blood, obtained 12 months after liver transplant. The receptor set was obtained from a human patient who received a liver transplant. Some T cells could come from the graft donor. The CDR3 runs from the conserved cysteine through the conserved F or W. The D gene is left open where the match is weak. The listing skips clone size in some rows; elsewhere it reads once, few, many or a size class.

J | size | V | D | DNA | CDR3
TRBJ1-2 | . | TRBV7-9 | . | TGTGCCAGCAGCTTAGGGGAAGACTATGGCTACACCTTC | CASSLGEDYGYTF
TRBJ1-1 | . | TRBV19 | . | TGTGCCAGTATTTTAGGGAACACTGAAGCTTTCTTT | CASILGNTEAFF
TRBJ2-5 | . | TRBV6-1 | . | TGTGCCAGCAAGGCAAGAGAGACCCAGTACTTC | CASKARETQYF
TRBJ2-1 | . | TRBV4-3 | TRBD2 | TGCGCCAGCAGCCAAGTCCCAACTAGCGGGAGAAACAATGAGCAGTTCTTC | CASSQVPTSGRNNEQFF
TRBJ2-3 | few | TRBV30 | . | TGTGCCTGGAGTGCACCCCCACCCAGGAGCACAGATACGCAGTATTTT | CAWSAPPPRSTDTQYF
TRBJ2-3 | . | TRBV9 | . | TGTGCCAGCAGTGACGGGGTCACTAGCACAGATACGCAGTATTTT | CASSDGVTSTDTQYF
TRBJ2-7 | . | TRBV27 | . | TGTGCCAGCAGTTTAGTAGGGTTCAACCTTGGGTACGAGCAGTACTTC | CASSLVGFNLGYEQYF
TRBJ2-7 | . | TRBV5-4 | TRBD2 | TGTGCCAGCAGCTCCGAGCGGGAGGGCAACGAGCAGTACTTC | CASSSEREGNEQYF
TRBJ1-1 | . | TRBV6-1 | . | TGTGCCAGCAGTTTCGGGGCGGGGAACACTGAAGCTTTCTTT | CASSFGAGNTEAFF
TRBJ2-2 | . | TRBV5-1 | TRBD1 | TGCGCCAGCAGCTTGGGCGCCGGGACAGGGTACACCGGGGAGCTGTTTTTT | CASSLGAGTGYTGELFF
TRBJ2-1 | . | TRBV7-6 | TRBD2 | TGTGCCAGCAGCTGGGGGGAGGGCAATGAGCAGTTCTTC | CASSWGEGNEQFF
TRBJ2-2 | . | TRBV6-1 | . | TGTGCCAGCAGTGAAAAACGGGACTTCACGAACACCGGGGAGCTGTTTTTT | CASSEKRDFTNTGELFF
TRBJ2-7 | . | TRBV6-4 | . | TGTGCCAGCAGTGACCGCCCCACGTATGCGGGCTTCTCCTACGAGCAGTACTTC | CASSDRPTYAGFSYEQYF
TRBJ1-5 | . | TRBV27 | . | TGTGCCAGCAGTTTAAACCAGGCTCAGCCCCAGCATTTT | CASSLNQAQPQHF
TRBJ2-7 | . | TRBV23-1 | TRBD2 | TGCGCCAGCAGTCAATTTCGGACTAGCGGGAGGCCCCCAACCTACGAGCAGTACTTC | CASSQFRTSGRPPTYEQYF
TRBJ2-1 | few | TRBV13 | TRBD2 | TGTGCCAGCAGTGACCCTAGCGGGAGGGAAAATGAGCAGTTCTTC | CASSDPSGRENEQFF
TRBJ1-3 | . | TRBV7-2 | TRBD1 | TGTGCCAGCAGCTGGACAGGGGCTGGAAACACCATATATTTT | CASSWTGAGNTIYF
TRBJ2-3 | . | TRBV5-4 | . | TGTGCCAGCAGCTTGGACGCGGGATACACAGATACGCAGTATTTT | CASSLDAGYTDTQYF
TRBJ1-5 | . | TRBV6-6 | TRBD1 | TGTGCCAGCAGACGGACAGGCCGCAATCAGCCCCAGCATTTT | CASRRTGRNQPQHF
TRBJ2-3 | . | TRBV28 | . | TGTGCCAGCAGCCAGGACCAGGCGACCACAGATACGCAGTATTTT | CASSQDQATTDTQYF
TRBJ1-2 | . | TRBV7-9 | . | TGTGCCAGCAGCGACGGGATCGTCTATGGCTACACCTTC | CASSDGIVYGYTF
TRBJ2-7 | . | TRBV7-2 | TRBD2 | TGTGCCAGCAGCCAATCTAGCGGGGGGTTCTACGAGCAGTACTTC | CASSQSSGGFYEQYF
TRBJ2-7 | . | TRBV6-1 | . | TGTGCCAGCAGTGAAGCACGGACGGTATCCTACGAGCAGTACTTC | CASSEARTVSYEQYF
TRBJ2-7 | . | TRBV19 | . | TGTGCCAGTAGTATTGTAGGGGCGGTCTACGAGCAGTACTTC | CASSIVGAVYEQYF
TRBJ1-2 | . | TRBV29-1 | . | TGCAGCGTTCTAGACGGCGACAAAGGCTACACCTTC | CSVLDGDKGYTF
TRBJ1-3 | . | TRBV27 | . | TGTGCCAGCAGTTACGACTCTGGAAACACCATATATTTT | CASSYDSGNTIYF
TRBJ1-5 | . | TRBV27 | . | TGTGCCAGCAGTTTTCGGGGGGGATTCCAGCCCCAGCATTTT | CASSFRGGFQPQHF
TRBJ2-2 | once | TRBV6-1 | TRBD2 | TGTGCCAGCACAGAACTAGCGGGAAGTCGCGGGGAGCTGTTTTTT | CASTELAGSRGELFF
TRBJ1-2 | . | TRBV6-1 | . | TGTGCCAGCAGTGAATTTCACACCTTC | CASSEFHTF
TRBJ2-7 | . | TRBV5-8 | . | TGTGCCAGCAGCTTGGACGTAAGCTACGAGCAGTACTTC | CASSLDVSYEQYF
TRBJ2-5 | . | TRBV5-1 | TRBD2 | TGCGCCAGCAGCTTAAGCCCCTGGCTAGCGGTACAAGAGACCCAGTACTTC | CASSLSPWLAVQETQYF
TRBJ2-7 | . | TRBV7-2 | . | TGTGCCAGCAGCTCTCGCGGACTCCAGTGGGGGGACTACGAGCAGTACTTC | CASSSRGLQWGDYEQYF
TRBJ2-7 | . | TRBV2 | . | TGTGCCAGCAGTGAAAGCCCCTCCTACGAGCAGTACTTC | CASSESPSYEQYF
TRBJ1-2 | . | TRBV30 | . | TGTGCCTGGAGTGTACAAGGGGGAGGCTACACCTTC | CAWSVQGGGYTF
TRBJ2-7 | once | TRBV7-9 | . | TGTGCCAGCAGCTCAGCACGTACTATGATGACCTACGAGCAGTACTTC | CASSSARTMMTYEQYF
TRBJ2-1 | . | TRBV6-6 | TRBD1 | TGTGCCAGCAGTTCGGGACAGCCGAACAATGAGCAGTTCTTC | CASSSGQPNNEQFF
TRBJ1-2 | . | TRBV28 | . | TGTGCCAGCAGCCCGGGACTGGAGTTTGTCTATGGCTACACCTTC | CASSPGLEFVYGYTF
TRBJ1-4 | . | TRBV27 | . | TGTGCCAGCAGTTCTGGGGGAGCTCTCTCAGAAAAACTGTTTTTT | CASSSGGALSEKLFF
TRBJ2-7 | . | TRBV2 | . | TGTGCCAGCAGGGCTGACAGGCTCACCTACGAGCAGTACTTC | CASRADRLTYEQYF
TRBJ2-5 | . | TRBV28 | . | TGTGCCAGCAGTCTCCTACGCCGGGACCGGGAGACCCAGTACTTC | CASSLLRRDRETQYF
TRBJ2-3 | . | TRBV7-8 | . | TGTGCCAGCAGCCCGGACACGAGAACAGATACGCAGTATTTT | CASSPDTRTDTQYF
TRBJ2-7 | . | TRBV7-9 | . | TGTGCCAGCAGCTTTGGCCGAGAGCAGTACTTC | CASSFGREQYF
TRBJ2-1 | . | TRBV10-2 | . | TGCGCCAGCAGTGAGGGTGAGCAGTTCTTC | CASSEGEQFF
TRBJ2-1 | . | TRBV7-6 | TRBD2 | TGTGCCAGCAGCTTTAAAATAGCGGGCAGGGATTACAATGAGCAGTTCTTC | CASSFKIAGRDYNEQFF
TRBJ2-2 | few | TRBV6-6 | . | TGTGCCAGCAGTTACTCGACTGGGATCCGGGAGCTGTTTTTT | CASSYSTGIRELFF
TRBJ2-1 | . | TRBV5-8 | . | TGTGCCAGCAGTCCCTCACCGGACTCTTACAATGAGCAGTTCTTC | CASSPSPDSYNEQFF
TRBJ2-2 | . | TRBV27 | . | TGTGCCCCACAAGGGGGGGAGCTGGTAACCGGGGAGCTGTTTTTT | CAPQGGELVTGELFF
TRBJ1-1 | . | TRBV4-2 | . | TGTGCCAGCAGCCAAGATTTCGCGGTGAACACTGAAGCTTTCTTT | CASSQDFAVNTEAFF
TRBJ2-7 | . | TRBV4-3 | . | TGCGCCAGCAGCCAAGATCGAAGACCCTACGAGCAGTACTTC | CASSQDRRPYEQYF
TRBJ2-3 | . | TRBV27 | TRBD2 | TGTGCCAGCAGCCTAGCGGGGGGCGTGGATACGCAGTATTTT | CASSLAGGVDTQYF
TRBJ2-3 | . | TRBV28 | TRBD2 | TGTGCCAGCAGTTTACGACTAGCGGGAGGGATAGATACGCAGTATTTT | CASSLRLAGGIDTQYF
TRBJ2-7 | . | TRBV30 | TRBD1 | TGTGCCTGGACCGGACAGGGTACCTACGAGCAGTACTTC | CAWTGQGTYEQYF
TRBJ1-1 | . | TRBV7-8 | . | TGTGCCAGCAGCTTACTTGAAGCTTTCTTT | CASSLLEAFF
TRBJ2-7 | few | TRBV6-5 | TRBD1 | TGTGCCAGCAGTCGGTGGACAGGGGGTCTCTACGAGCAGTACTTC | CASSRWTGGLYEQYF
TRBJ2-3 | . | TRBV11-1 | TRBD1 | TGTGCCAGCAGCGCAGCCGGACAGGAAGAGTCGGATACGCAGTATTTT | CASSAAGQEESDTQYF
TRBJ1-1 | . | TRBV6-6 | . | TGTGCCAGCAGTTTGTCACCTGCGGTGGCTGAAGCTTTCTTT | CASSLSPAVAEAFF
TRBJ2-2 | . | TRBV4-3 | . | TGCGCCAGCAGCCCAAGCACCGGGGAGCTGTTTTTT | CASSPSTGELFF